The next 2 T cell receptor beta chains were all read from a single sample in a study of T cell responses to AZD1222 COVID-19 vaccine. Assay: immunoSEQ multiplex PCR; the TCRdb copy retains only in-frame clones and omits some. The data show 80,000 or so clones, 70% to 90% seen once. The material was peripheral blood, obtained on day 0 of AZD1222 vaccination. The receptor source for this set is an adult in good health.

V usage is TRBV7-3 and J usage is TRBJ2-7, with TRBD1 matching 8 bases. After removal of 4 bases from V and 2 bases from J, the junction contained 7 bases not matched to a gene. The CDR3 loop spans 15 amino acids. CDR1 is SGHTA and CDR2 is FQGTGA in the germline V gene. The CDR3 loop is CASSSDRGSPYEQYF. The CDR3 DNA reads TGTGCCAGCAGCTCCGACAGGGGATCGCCCTACGAGCAGTACTTC.

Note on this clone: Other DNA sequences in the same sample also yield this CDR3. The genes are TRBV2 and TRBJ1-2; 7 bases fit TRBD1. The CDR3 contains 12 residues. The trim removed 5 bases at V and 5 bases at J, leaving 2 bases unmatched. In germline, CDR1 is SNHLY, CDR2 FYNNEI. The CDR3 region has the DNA TGTGCCAGCAGTAGACAGGGATATGGCTACACCTTC. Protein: CASSRQGYGYTF.